A selection of T cell receptor beta chains follows, all from one sample in a study of beta chain features in type 1 diabetes. Measured with immunoSEQ multiplex PCR; TCRdb has only the in-frame clones, and not every one. Altogether about 270,000 clones are present, around 14% being singletons, with the ten largest covering roughly 0.028%. Sequencing input: naive CD4+ T cells from blood. These TCRs come from a woman in her forties in good health. Each CDR3 is given with its conserved first and last residue. The D gene is left open where the match is weak. The size entry is marked missing in some rows and otherwise reads once, few, many or a size class.

d_call: TRBD1; j_call: TRBJ1-2; v_call: TRBV6-6; clone_size: few; cdr3_aa: CASTTTGNYGYTF; cdr3_nt: TGTGCCAGCACCACGACAGGGAACTATGGCTACACCTTC
d_call: .; j_call: TRBJ1-2; v_call: TRBV7-2; clone_size: .; cdr3_aa: CASTLGFRELNYGYTF; cdr3_nt: TGTGCCAGCACCCTCGGGTTCAGGGAACTAAACTATGGCTACACCTTC
d_call: .; j_call: TRBJ2-3; v_call: TRBV5-1; clone_size: few; cdr3_aa: CASSLVGRVSTDTQYF; cdr3_nt: TGCGCCAGCAGCTTGGTCGGGCGGGTCAGCACAGATACGCAGTATTTT
d_call: .; j_call: TRBJ2-7; v_call: TRBV6-1; clone_size: few; cdr3_aa: CASSKDGVPWPPYEQYF; cdr3_nt: TGTGCCAGCAGTAAAGATGGTGTTCCCTGGCCGCCCTACGAGCAGTACTTC
d_call: .; j_call: TRBJ1-1; v_call: TRBV2; clone_size: .; cdr3_aa: CASSGLVPEAFF; cdr3_nt: TGTGCCAGCAGCGGTCTCGTGCCTGAAGCTTTCTTT
d_call: .; j_call: TRBJ1-2; v_call: TRBV6-5; clone_size: few; cdr3_aa: CASSYVGRDGYTF; cdr3_nt: TGTGCCAGCAGTTACGTCGGGAGGGATGGCTACACCTTC
d_call: TRBD2; j_call: TRBJ2-5; v_call: TRBV27; clone_size: few; cdr3_aa: CASRLSPARSASGDQETQYF; cdr3_nt: TGTGCCAGCAGGCTCTCGCCAGCCCGGTCGGCTAGCGGGGACCAAGAGACCCAGTACTTC
d_call: .; j_call: TRBJ2-1; v_call: TRBV7-6; clone_size: few; cdr3_aa: CASSLRAVRGGSYNEQFF; cdr3_nt: TGTGCCAGCAGCTTAAGGGCGGTCAGGGGTGGCTCCTACAATGAGCAGTTCTTC
d_call: .; j_call: TRBJ1-6; v_call: TRBV7-6; clone_size: .; cdr3_aa: CASSPTGSQNSPLHF; cdr3_nt: TGTGCCAGCAGCCCTACCGGGAGTCAGAATTCACCCCTCCACTTT
d_call: TRBD1; j_call: TRBJ2-7; v_call: TRBV5-4; clone_size: few; cdr3_aa: CASNKQGSYEQYF; cdr3_nt: TGTGCCAGCAACAAACAGGGGTCCTACGAGCAGTACTTC
d_call: TRBD2; j_call: TRBJ2-7; v_call: TRBV2; clone_size: .; cdr3_aa: CASSGSGGPYEQYF; cdr3_nt: TGTGCCAGCAGCGGTAGCGGGGGGCCCTACGAGCAGTACTTC
d_call: .; j_call: TRBJ1-5; v_call: TRBV5-4; clone_size: .; cdr3_aa: CASSLSPGVEQPQHF; cdr3_nt: TGTGCCAGCAGCTTGAGCCCGGGAGTGGAACAGCCCCAGCATTTT
d_call: TRBD1; j_call: TRBJ2-5; v_call: TRBV11-2; clone_size: few; cdr3_aa: CASSLGDRGRGETQYF; cdr3_nt: TGTGCCAGCAGCTTAGGAGACAGGGGGCGGGGAGAGACCCAGTACTTC
d_call: TRBD1; j_call: TRBJ1-2; v_call: TRBV2; clone_size: .; cdr3_aa: CASSADRGGYGYTF; cdr3_nt: TGTGCCAGCAGTGCAGACAGGGGCGGCTATGGCTACACCTTC
d_call: TRBD1; j_call: TRBJ1-4; v_call: TRBV2; clone_size: few; cdr3_aa: CASSVSGTGSEKLFF; cdr3_nt: TGTGCCAGCAGCGTCTCCGGGACAGGGAGTGAAAAACTGTTTTTT
d_call: .; j_call: TRBJ2-7; v_call: TRBV7-6; clone_size: .; cdr3_aa: CASSLEIGEGREQYF; cdr3_nt: TGTGCCAGCAGCTTAGAAATAGGCGAAGGGAGGGAGCAGTACTTC
d_call: TRBD2; j_call: TRBJ2-3; v_call: TRBV5-6; clone_size: few; cdr3_aa: CASVTSGDTDTQYF; cdr3_nt: TGTGCCAGCGTGACTAGCGGAGACACAGATACGCAGTATTTT
d_call: .; j_call: TRBJ2-7; v_call: TRBV5-1; clone_size: few; cdr3_aa: CASSLGGLPSYEQYF; cdr3_nt: TGCGCCAGCAGCTTGGGAGGGTTACCTTCCTACGAGCAGTACTTC
d_call: .; j_call: TRBJ2-7; v_call: TRBV6-4; clone_size: .; cdr3_aa: CASSGNRAETYEQYF; cdr3_nt: TGTGCCAGCAGTGGTAACAGGGCCGAAACATACGAGCAGTACTTC
d_call: TRBD1; j_call: TRBJ1-5; v_call: TRBV4-1; clone_size: few; cdr3_aa: CASSQERTGSQPQHF; cdr3_nt: TGCGCCAGCAGCCAAGAAAGGACAGGCAGTCAGCCCCAGCATTTT
d_call: TRBD1; j_call: TRBJ1-6; v_call: TRBV4-1; clone_size: .; cdr3_aa: CASSTDRVDNSPLHF; cdr3_nt: TGCGCCAGCAGCACGGACAGGGTCGATAATTCACCCCTCCACTTT
d_call: .; j_call: TRBJ2-1; v_call: TRBV6-1; clone_size: .; cdr3_aa: CASSPNSNEQFF; cdr3_nt: TGTGCCAGCAGCCCAAACAGCAATGAGCAGTTCTTC
d_call: .; j_call: TRBJ2-1; v_call: TRBV5-5; clone_size: .; cdr3_aa: CASSFLFDEQFF; cdr3_nt: TGTGCCAGCAGCTTTTTGTTCGATGAGCAGTTCTTC
d_call: TRBD1; j_call: TRBJ1-1; v_call: TRBV7-8; clone_size: few; cdr3_aa: CASSSRQGATEAFF; cdr3_nt: TGTGCCAGCAGCTCAAGACAGGGGGCCACTGAAGCTTTCTTT
d_call: .; j_call: TRBJ1-6; v_call: TRBV9; clone_size: .; cdr3_aa: CASSVIASNSPLHF; cdr3_nt: TGTGCCAGCAGCGTAATAGCTAGTAATTCACCCCTCCACTTT
d_call: TRBD2; j_call: TRBJ2-2; v_call: TRBV4-1; clone_size: once; cdr3_aa: CASSKSGGSTGELFF; cdr3_nt: TGTGCCAGCAGCAAGAGCGGGGGATCAACGGGGGAGCTGTTTTTT
d_call: TRBD1; j_call: TRBJ1-2; v_call: TRBV14; clone_size: few; cdr3_aa: CASSPMDRTNYGYTF; cdr3_nt: TGTGCCAGCAGCCCTATGGACAGGACTAACTATGGCTACACCTTC
d_call: TRBD1; j_call: TRBJ2-1; v_call: TRBV7-2; clone_size: .; cdr3_aa: CASSPRTGKRDEQFF; cdr3_nt: TGTGCCAGCAGCCCACGGACAGGGAAGAGGGATGAGCAGTTCTTC
d_call: .; j_call: TRBJ1-6; v_call: TRBV6-1; clone_size: .; cdr3_aa: CASSELGRDSPLHF; cdr3_nt: TGTGCCAGCAGTGAGTTAGGGAGGGACTCACCCCTCCACTTT
d_call: .; j_call: TRBJ1-6; v_call: TRBV27; clone_size: .; cdr3_aa: CASGLPTETPSPLHF; cdr3_nt: TGTGCCAGCGGGCTACCGACAGAGACCCCTTCACCCCTCCACTTT
d_call: .; j_call: TRBJ1-2; v_call: TRBV7-2; clone_size: few; cdr3_aa: CASSGRVVKNGYTF; cdr3_nt: TGTGCCAGCAGCGGCCGTGTGGTTAAAAATGGCTACACCTTC